This T cell receptor (beta chain) was sequenced during a study of blood T cell repertoires in COVID-19. Study-wide context: COVID-19 samples from acute and convalescent phases originated in the United States, Italy and Spain. Sample material is recorded as cDNA or gDNA derived from T cells, B-cell-depleted T cells, or PBMCs.

Trimming pared 2 bases from V and 2 bases from J, leaving 14 bases between. This CDR3 is 16 amino acids long. CDR1 and CDR2 from the germline V gene are MNHEY and SMNVEV (reference sequence). The Seattle patients joined while their infection was active and were tracked longitudinally afterward. Assay used: immunoSEQ multiplex PCR; TCRdb lists only in-frame clones, some missing. Seen here are 200,000 to 300,000 clones, 85% to 90% observed once, and the top ten hold roughly 4.9%. This chain joins TRBV27 and TRBJ2-3; no clear D. Sequencing was carried out using peripheral blood. This TCR was sampled from an older woman with COVID-19, enrolled during active disease. The CDR3 coding sequence is TGTGCCAGCAGTTTAGGTTCGGGTTACAACACAGATACGCAGTATTTT. Protein sequence: CASSLGSGYNTDTQYF.